What follows are 30 T cell receptor beta chains derived from one specimen sequenced in a study of T-cell memory formation after mild COVID-19. TCRdb re-analysed the 5' RACE reads in MiXCR, keeping a single row per CDR3 protein. In the table there are roughly 610,000 distinct CDR3 sequences, 15% to 20% of which are singletons. Sequencing used PBMCs or a T cell subset sorted from them (not recorded which). The receptors were gathered from an adult woman who had mild COVID-19 (a few samples of this study predate the infection). Cell type and time point are not known.

The V and J genes are TRBV29-1 and TRBJ2-3, with a possible D match to TRBD2 (5 bases). The germline gives CDR1 SQVTM, CDR2 ANQGSEA. V gave up 6 bases and J gave up 0 bases, with 16 bases separating them. The CDR3 length is 15 residues. The chain's CDR3 is CSVAHSVASTDTQYF. The DNA for the CDR3 is TGCAGCGTCGCCCATAGCGTTGCTAGCACAGATACGCAGTATTTT.

There are many counts of this clonotype. The chain is built from TRBV5-1 and TRBJ2-7, with 7 bases fitting TRBD1. Germline V gives CDR1 SGHRS, CDR2 YFSETQ. This CDR3 contains 15 residues. V dropped 3 bases and J dropped 0; count of bases not matched to a gene: 6. The CDR3 bases are TGCGCCAGCAGCTCCGGGACAGCCAGCTCCTACGAGCAGTACTTC. Protein product: CASSSGTASSYEQYF.

This clonotype has more than one count but fewer than ten. The rearrangement links TRBV15 to TRBJ1-6; D gene unclear. CDR1 is LNHNV, CDR2 YYDKDF, per germline (reference sequence). The CDR3 runs to 15 residues. Deletions cut 0 bases from V and 7 bases from J, with 10 bases between. DNA for the CDR3: TGTGCCACCAGCAGAGAACACGACGGGAATTCACCCCTCCACTTT. Its translation: CATSREHDGNSPLHF.

V gene TRBV12-3 or TRBV12-4 combines with J gene TRBJ1-2, with a weak D call TRBD1 (5 bases). Deletions cut 6 bases from V and 4 bases from J, with 12 bases between. This CDR3 comprises 13 residues. The CDR3 protein is CASRRDSSYGYTF. The CDR3 DNA sequence: TGTGCCAGCAGACGAGACAGCTCCTATGGCTACACCTTC.

This clonotype appeared a few times. The CDR3 protein is CASSPRRDRDSTDTQYF. CDR3 bases: TGTGCCAGCAGCCCGCGGAGAGACAGGGATAGCACAGATACGCAGTATTTT. J is TRBJ2-3 and V is TRBV13; TRBD1 matches 7 bases. In germline, CDR1 is PRHDT, CDR2 FYEKMQ (reference sequence). Unmatched junction bases numbered 11, after V lost 5 bases and J lost 0 bases. This CDR3 is 17 amino acids long.

In DNA, the CDR3 is TGTGCCAGCAGCTACCAACCCGGGCATCCCTATGGCTACACCTTC. Translation: CASSYQPGHPYGYTF. The gene calls are TRBV12-3 or TRBV12-4 and TRBJ1-2; D unclear. This CDR3 is built from 15 residues. Trimming pared 6 bases from V and 4 bases from J, leaving 18 bases between.

This clonotype was counted many times. V gene TRBV12-3 or TRBV12-4 combines with J gene TRBJ1-2; D is undetermined. This CDR3 has 12 amino acids. The V end was cut by 6 bases, the J end by 4 bases, with 9 bases between. As DNA, the CDR3 is TGTGCCAGCAGCCGAGGTCCCTATGGCTACACCTTC. This codes for CASSRGPYGYTF.

The rearrangement joins TRBV9 to TRBJ2-1, with D unresolved. Germline V gene lookup returns CDR1 SGDLS and CDR2 YYNGEE. V shed 0 bases and J shed 2 bases, with 9 bases lying between them. The CDR3 consists of 15 residues. This CDR3 reads CASSVEGSTYNEQFF. In nucleotides, the CDR3 is TGTGCCAGCAGCGTAGAAGGTAGTACCTACAATGAGCAGTTCTTC.

The CDR3 protein is CAWSEVAAPAKNIQYF. The CDR3 DNA reads TGTGCCTGGAGTGAAGTTGCGGCCCCAGCCAAAAACATTCAGTACTTC. The V gene is TRBV30, the J gene TRBJ2-4, with D unresolved. Germline-derived CDR1 and CDR2 are GTSNPN and SVGIG (reference sequence). The V and J ends lost 1 base and 0 bases respectively, with 13 bases between them. The CDR3 has 16 residues.

There are a few counts of this clonotype. V usage is TRBV12-3 or TRBV12-4 and J usage is TRBJ1-1, with D unclear. This CDR3 contains 14 residues. Deletions cut 3 bases from V and 4 bases from J, with 12 bases between. CDR3 amino acids: CASSFPGDGTEAFF. In nucleotides, the CDR3 is TGTGCCAGCAGTTTCCCCGGGGATGGCACTGAAGCTTTCTTT.

This clonotype was detected a few times. The CDR3 is CATSLDRDEQFF. DNA of the CDR3: TGTGCCACCAGCCTCGATCGGGATGAGCAGTTCTTC. This chain connects TRBV24-1 to TRBJ2-1; D is unclear. CDR1 and CDR2 from the germline V gene are KGHDR and SFDVKD. Trimming cost V 7 bases and J 8 bases, with 11 bases left between them. The CDR3 spans 12 residues.

This clonotype was detected only a few times. The CDR3 reads CASRGLSRGEQYF. CDR3 sequence (DNA): TGTGCCAGCAGGGGACTATCACGGGGCGAGCAGTACTTC. The chain has TRBV2 and TRBJ2-7; 7 bases line up with TRBD2. Trimming took 6 bases from V and 6 from J; bases not matched to a gene: 8. Germline lookup yields CDR1 SNHLY and CDR2 FYNNEI. This CDR3 is 13 amino acids long.

This clonotype was observed once. The V and J genes are TRBV5-5 and TRBJ1-5; D is unclear. This CDR3 has 15 residues. Germline CDR1 SGHKS, CDR2 YYEKEE (reference sequence). V was cut by 4 bases and J by 4 bases, with 15 bases left in between. The CDR3 DNA sequence: TGTGCCAGCAGCCACGACCCTGGTAGGAATCAGCCCCAGCATTTT. Translated, it gives CASSHDPGRNQPQHF.

This clonotype was seen only a few times. The chain joins TRBV7-9 to TRBJ1-5; D is perhaps TRBD1 (5 bases). This CDR3 contains 15 residues. The V end lost 5 bases, the J end lost 1 base, and 12 bases lay between the germline ends. CDR1 and CDR2 (germline): SEHNR, FQNEAQ (reference sequence). The CDR3: CASSPQGSSNQPQHF. The CDR3 bases are TGTGCCAGCAGCCCTCAGGGCAGCAGCAATCAGCCCCAGCATTTT.

This clonotype has only a few counts. The chain is built from TRBV18 and TRBJ2-7, with TRBD2 matching 12 bases. This CDR3 spans 15 amino acids. V was pared by 3 bases and J by 1 base, with 1 base of the junction left unmatched. Germline-derived CDR1 and CDR2 are KGHSH and LQKENI. CDR3 sequence: CASSPTSGRSYEQYF. The CDR3, as DNA: TGTGCCAGCTCACCGACTAGCGGGAGATCCTACGAGCAGTACTTC.

This chain uses TRBV7-9 with TRBJ2-1; tentative D call: TRBD1 (5 bases). Germline V gene lookup returns CDR1 SEHNR and CDR2 FQNEAQ (reference sequence). V shed 8 bases and J shed 5 bases, with 19 bases lying between them. The CDR3 is made up of 15 amino acids. The CDR3 reads CASALVTATDNEQFF. The CDR3 DNA reads TGTGCCAGCGCTCTTGTGACAGCGACCGACAATGAGCAGTTCTTC.

The chain uses TRBV4-1 and TRBJ2-7; tentative D call: TRBD1 (6 bases). The germline gives CDR1 MGHRA, CDR2 YSYEKL. V was cut by 0 bases and J by 5 bases, with 20 bases left in between. This CDR3 region has 17 residues. CDR3 sequence: CASSQDTTGSVLNEQYF. The DNA for the CDR3 is TGCGCCAGCAGCCAAGATACCACAGGGTCAGTGTTGAACGAGCAGTACTTC.

The chain couples TRBV7-9 to TRBJ1-2; TRBD1 matches 9 bases. Looked up from germline, CDR1 is SEHNR and CDR2 is FQNEAQ (reference sequence). Trimming took 5 bases from V and 7 from J; bases not matched to a gene: 8. CDR3 length: 14 residues. The DNA of the CDR3 is TGTGCCAGCAGCAAGACCGGGACAGGGTTTGGCTACACCTTC. Protein sequence: CASSKTGTGFGYTF.

CDR3: CASSVDGAGAEQFF. CDR3 nucleotides: TGTGCCAGCAGCGTAGATGGTGCCGGGGCTGAGCAGTTCTTC. The chain carries TRBV9 and TRBJ2-1, with D possibly being TRBD1 or TRBD2 (5 bases each). Germline CDR1 is SGDLS and CDR2 is YYNGEE. This CDR3 region has 14 residues. Trimming took 0 bases from V and 9 from J, leaving 13 bases between them.

This chain links TRBV6-2 or TRBV6-3 with TRBJ2-3; a possible D gene is TRBD1 (6 bases). Trimming removed 4 bases at V and 4 bases at J, with 18 bases between. The V gene's germline CDR1 is MNHEY and CDR2 SVGEGT. There are 16 residues in the CDR3. CDR3 region: CASSSGGDIGADTQYF. CDR3 bases: TGTGCCAGCAGTTCGGGTGGGGACATCGGCGCAGATACGCAGTATTTT.

This clonotype appeared a few times. This chain uses TRBV2 with TRBJ2-2; D might be TRBD2 (5 bases). Trimming pared 8 bases from V and 6 bases from J, leaving 25 bases between. The CDR3 covers 17 residues. Germline V gene lookup returns CDR1 SNHLY and CDR2 FYNNEI. The CDR3 protein is CASSHITRASRPGELFF. DNA of the CDR3: TGTGCCAGCTCCCACATCACGAGGGCCTCCCGGCCCGGGGAGCTGTTTTTT. The complete variable domain, with remaining parts taken from reference TRBV2 and TRBJ2-2, reads EPEVTQTPSHQVTQMGQEVILRCVPISNHLYFYWYRQILGQKVEFLVSFYNNEISEKSEIFDDQFSVERPDGSNFTLKIRSTKLEDSAMYFCASSHITRASRPGELFFGEGSRLTVL.

In its sample, this clonotype was seen a few times. V gene TRBV7-9 combines with J gene TRBJ1-3; D is ambiguous. The CDR3 runs 11 residues. Trimming removed 5 bases from V and 9 bases from J, with 8 bases in between. Germline V CDR1 and CDR2: SEHNR, FQNEAQ (reference sequence). CDR3 sequence reads: CASSHEGTIYF. CDR3 coding DNA: TGTGCCAGCAGCCACGAGGGCACCATATATTTT.

The chain's CDR3 is CASSSEGLANEKLFF. In DNA form, the CDR3 reads TGTGCCAGCAGCTCCGAGGGGTTGGCTAATGAAAAACTGTTTTTT. V gene TRBV7-9 combines with J gene TRBJ1-4; a possible D gene is TRBD1 (5 bases). The CDR3 covers 15 residues. CDR1 and CDR2 (germline): SEHNR, FQNEAQ (reference sequence). Trimming removed 4 bases from V and 3 bases from J, with 12 bases in between.

The chain uses TRBV7-3 and TRBJ2-3; D unresolved. This CDR3 contains 15 residues. The ends were cut back, 5 bases at V and 4 bases at J, with 16 bases in the middle. Germline V gene data show CDR1 as SGHTA and CDR2 as FQGTGA. The CDR3 region has the DNA TGTGCCAGCAGCCACGGAGCTGGCCCTTCAGATACGCAGTATTTT. Its protein is CASSHGAGPSDTQYF.

Only a few counts were recorded for this clonotype. The chain has TRBV5-5 and TRBJ2-2, with a possible D match to TRBD2 (5 bases). This CDR3 contains 15 residues. V dropped 2 bases and J dropped 4 bases, with 12 bases sitting between them. Germline CDR1 reads SGHKS; CDR2 reads YYEKEE (reference sequence). The CDR3, as DNA: TGTGCCAGCAGCTTTGGACTGCTAGCCACCGGGGAGCTGTTTTTT. Its protein product is CASSFGLLATGELFF.

This clonotype showed up just a few times. The rearrangement uses TRBV6-1 and TRBJ1-2; D call uncertain. Germline CDR1 reads MNHNS; CDR2 reads SASEGT. V lost 4 bases and J 9 bases, leaving 21 bases between the germline ends. The length of the CDR3 is 15 residues. This CDR3 is CASSGQFTPLFSYTF. The CDR3 DNA is TGTGCCAGCAGTGGCCAATTTACCCCACTATTTAGCTACACCTTC.

This clonotype appeared many times. The chain employs TRBV11-1 and TRBJ2-7; 10 bases are a match to TRBD2. Germline V lookup: CDR1 SGHAT, CDR2 FQDESV (reference sequence). The CDR3 spans 16 residues. The junction had 4 bases not matched to a gene; V was cut back by 2 bases and J by 0 bases. DNA for the CDR3: TGTGCCAGCAGCTTAACTAGCGGGACCAGCTCCTACGAGCAGTACTTC. This gives the protein CASSLTSGTSSYEQYF.

V usage is TRBV7-9 and J usage is TRBJ2-1, with TRBD2 matching 14 bases. Losses at the gene ends were 5 bases for V and 8 bases for J; bases not matched to a gene: 14. The CDR3 is 18 amino acids. CDR1 is SEHNR and CDR2 is FQNEAQ in the germline V gene (reference sequence). The CDR3: CASSPGLAGDLERDEQFF. The CDR3 DNA reads as TGTGCCAGCAGCCCGGGACTAGCGGGAGACCTCGAGAGGGATGAGCAGTTCTTC.

The CDR3, as DNA: TGTGCCAGCAGTCGACCCGGACTAGCGGGGTACAATGAGCAGTTCTTC. Its translation: CASSRPGLAGYNEQFF. V usage is TRBV5-6 and J usage is TRBJ2-1, with 12 bases aligning to TRBD2. V gave up 5 bases and J gave up 4 bases; unmatched junction bases: 7. The CDR3 extends over 16 amino acids. Germline CDR1 and CDR2: SGHDT and YYEEEE.

The chain carries TRBV4-1 and TRBJ2-7; 13 bases are shared with TRBD2. The CDR3 length is 19 residues. CDR1 is MGHRA, CDR2 YSYEKL, per germline. With V trimmed by 4 bases and J by 0 bases, 12 bases remained unmatched. The CDR3 region is CASSPSLGLAGLSSYEQYF. The CDR3 DNA reads as TGCGCCAGCAGCCCCTCCCTGGGACTAGCGGGGCTAAGCTCCTACGAGCAGTACTTC.